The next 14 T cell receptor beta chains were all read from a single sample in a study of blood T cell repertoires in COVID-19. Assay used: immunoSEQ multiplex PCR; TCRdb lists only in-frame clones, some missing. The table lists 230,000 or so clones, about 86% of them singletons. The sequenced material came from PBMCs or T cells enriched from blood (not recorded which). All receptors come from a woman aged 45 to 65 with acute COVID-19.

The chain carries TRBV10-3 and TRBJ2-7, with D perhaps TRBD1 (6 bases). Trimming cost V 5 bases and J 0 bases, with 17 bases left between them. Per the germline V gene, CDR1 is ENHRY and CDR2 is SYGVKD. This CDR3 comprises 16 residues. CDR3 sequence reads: CAISPEVRQVSYEQYF. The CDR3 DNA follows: TGTGCCATCAGTCCGGAGGTGAGACAGGTCTCCTACGAGCAGTACTTC.

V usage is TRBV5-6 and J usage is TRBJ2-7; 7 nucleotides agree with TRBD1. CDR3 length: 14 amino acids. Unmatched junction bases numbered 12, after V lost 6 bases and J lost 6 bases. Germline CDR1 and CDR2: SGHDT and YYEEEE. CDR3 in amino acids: CASNPTGVVGEQYF. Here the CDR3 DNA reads TGTGCCAGCAACCCTACAGGGGTAGTTGGCGAGCAGTACTTC.

This chain's CDR3 is CASSLWDSFPETQYF. The CDR3 coding sequence is TGTGCCAGCAGCCTCTGGGACAGCTTCCCAGAGACCCAGTACTTC. This chain connects TRBV7-9 to TRBJ2-5; 7 bases line up with TRBD1. The V gene's germline CDR1 is SEHNR and CDR2 FQNEAQ (reference sequence). With 5 bases clipped from V and 4 bases from J, the junction kept 10 bases outside the gene matches. The CDR3 totals 15 residues.

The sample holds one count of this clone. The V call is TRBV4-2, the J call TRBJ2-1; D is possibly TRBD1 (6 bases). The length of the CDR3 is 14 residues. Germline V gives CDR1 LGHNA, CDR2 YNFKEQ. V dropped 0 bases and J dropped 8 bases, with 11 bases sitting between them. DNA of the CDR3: TGTGCCAGCAGCCAAGAGGGGGCCTTCGATGAGCAGTTCTTC. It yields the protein CASSQEGAFDEQFF.

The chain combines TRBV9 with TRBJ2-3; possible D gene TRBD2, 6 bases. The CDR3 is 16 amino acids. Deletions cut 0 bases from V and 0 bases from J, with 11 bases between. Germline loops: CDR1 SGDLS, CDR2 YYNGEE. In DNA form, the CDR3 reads TGTGCCAGCAGCGTAGGCCCAGGGACTAGCACAGATACGCAGTATTTT. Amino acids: CASSVGPGTSTDTQYF.

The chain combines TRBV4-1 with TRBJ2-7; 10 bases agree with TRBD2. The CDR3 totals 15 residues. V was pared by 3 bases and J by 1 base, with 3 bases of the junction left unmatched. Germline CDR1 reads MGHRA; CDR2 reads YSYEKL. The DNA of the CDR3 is TGCGCCAGCAGCCAGCCGGGACTAGCGTCCTACGAGCAGTACTTC. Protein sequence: CASSQPGLASYEQYF.

The CDR3 sequence is CASSFFGVVAFF. CDR3 nucleotides: TGTGCCAGCAGTTTTTTCGGGGTGGTAGCTTTCTTT. The rearrangement links TRBV28 to TRBJ1-1; no clear D gene. CDR3 length: 12 residues. CDR1 is MDHEN and CDR2 is SYDVKM in the germline V gene. The V end lost 3 bases, the J end lost 10 bases, and 12 bases lay between the germline ends.

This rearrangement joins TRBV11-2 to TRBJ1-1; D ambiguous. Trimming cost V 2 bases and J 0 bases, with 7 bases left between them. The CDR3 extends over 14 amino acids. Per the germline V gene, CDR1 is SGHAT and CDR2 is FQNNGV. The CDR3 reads CASSLRDLNTEAFF. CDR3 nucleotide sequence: TGTGCCAGCAGCTTAAGAGATTTGAACACTGAAGCTTTCTTT.

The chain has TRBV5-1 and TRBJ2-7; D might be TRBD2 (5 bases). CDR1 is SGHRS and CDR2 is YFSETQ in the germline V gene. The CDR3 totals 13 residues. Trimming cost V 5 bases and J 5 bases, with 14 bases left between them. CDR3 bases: TGCGCCAGCAGTATTGGGAGCATCCACGAGCAGTACTTC. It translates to CASSIGSIHEQYF.

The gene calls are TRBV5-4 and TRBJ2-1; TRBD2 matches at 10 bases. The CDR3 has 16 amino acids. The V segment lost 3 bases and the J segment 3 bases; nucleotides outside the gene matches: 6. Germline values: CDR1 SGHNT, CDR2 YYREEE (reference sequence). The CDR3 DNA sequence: TGTGCCAGCAGCTACTTAGCGGGAGGAAACTACAATGAGCAGTTCTTC. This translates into CASSYLAGGNYNEQFF.

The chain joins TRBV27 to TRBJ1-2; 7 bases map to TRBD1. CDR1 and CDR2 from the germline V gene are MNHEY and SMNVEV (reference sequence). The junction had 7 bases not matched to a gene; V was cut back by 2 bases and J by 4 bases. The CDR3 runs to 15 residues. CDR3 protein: CASSLGQGGVYGYTF. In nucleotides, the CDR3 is TGTGCCAGCAGTTTAGGGCAGGGGGGCGTCTATGGCTACACCTTC.

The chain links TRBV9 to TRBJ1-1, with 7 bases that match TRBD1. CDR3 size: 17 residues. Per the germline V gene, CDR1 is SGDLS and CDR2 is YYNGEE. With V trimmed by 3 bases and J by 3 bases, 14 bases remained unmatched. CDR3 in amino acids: CASSAPRQGAQYTEAFF. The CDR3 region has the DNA TGTGCCAGCAGCGCGCCCAGACAGGGCGCCCAGTACACTGAAGCTTTCTTT.

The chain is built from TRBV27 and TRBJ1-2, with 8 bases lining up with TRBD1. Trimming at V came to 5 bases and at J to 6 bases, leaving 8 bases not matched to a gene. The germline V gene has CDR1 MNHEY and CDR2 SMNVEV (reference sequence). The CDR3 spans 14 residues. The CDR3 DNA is TGTGCCAGCAGTCCTGCGACAGGGGCAAATGGCTACACCTTC. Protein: CASSPATGANGYTF.

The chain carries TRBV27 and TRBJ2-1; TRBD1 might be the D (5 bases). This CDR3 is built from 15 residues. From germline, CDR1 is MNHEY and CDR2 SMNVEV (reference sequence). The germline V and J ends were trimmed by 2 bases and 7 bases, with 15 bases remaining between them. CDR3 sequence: CASSLGASWDNEQFF. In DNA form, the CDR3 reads TGTGCCAGCAGTTTAGGGGCTAGTTGGGATAATGAGCAGTTCTTC.